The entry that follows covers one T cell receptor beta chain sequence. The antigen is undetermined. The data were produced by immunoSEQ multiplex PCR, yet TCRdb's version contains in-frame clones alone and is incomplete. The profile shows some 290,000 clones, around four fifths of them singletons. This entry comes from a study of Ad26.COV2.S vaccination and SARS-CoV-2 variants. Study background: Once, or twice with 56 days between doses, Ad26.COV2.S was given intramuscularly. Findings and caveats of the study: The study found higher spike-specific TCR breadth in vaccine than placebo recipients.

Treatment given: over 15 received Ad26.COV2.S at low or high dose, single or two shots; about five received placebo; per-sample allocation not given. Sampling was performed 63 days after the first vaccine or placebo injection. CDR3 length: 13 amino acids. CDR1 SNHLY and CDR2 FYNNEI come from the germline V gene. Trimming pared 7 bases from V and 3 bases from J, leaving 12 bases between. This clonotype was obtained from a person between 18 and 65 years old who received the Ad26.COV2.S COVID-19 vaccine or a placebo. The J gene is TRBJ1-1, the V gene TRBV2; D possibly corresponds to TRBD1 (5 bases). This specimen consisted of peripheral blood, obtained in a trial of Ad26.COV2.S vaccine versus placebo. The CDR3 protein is CASKGSGDTEAFF. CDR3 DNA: TGTGCCAGCAAGGGGAGTGGGGACACTGAAGCTTTCTTT.